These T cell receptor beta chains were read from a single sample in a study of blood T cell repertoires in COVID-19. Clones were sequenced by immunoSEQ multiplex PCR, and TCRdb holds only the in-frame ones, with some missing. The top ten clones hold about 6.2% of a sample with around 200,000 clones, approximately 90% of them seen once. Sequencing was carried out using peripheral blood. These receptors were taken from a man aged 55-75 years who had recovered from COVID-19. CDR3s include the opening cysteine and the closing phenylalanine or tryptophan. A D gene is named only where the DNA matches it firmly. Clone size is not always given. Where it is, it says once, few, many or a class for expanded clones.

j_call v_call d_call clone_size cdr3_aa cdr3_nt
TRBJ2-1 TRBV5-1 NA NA CASTSEGDYNEQFF TGCGCCAGCACTAGCGAGGGAGATTACAATGAGCAGTTCTTC
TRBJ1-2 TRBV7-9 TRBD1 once CASSLEGQGGYTF TGTGCCAGCAGCTTAGAGGGACAGGGAGGCTACACCTTC
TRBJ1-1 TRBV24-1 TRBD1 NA CATRATGGREAFF TGTGCCACCAGGGCTACAGGGGGGCGTGAAGCTTTCTTT
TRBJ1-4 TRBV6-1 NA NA CASNLGASGHEKLFF TGTGCCAGCAACCTGGGCGCCTCCGGACACGAAAAACTGTTTTTT
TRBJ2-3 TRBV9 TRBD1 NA CASSVQPTGGTDTQYF TGTGCCAGCAGCGTACAACCGACAGGGGGCACAGATACGCAGTATTTT
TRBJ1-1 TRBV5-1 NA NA CASSPSRGVGTEAFF TGCGCCAGCAGCCCATCCCGGGGGGTGGGCACTGAAGCTTTCTTT
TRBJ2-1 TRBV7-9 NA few CASSFHGGNEQFF TGTGCCAGCAGCTTTCATGGGGGGAATGAGCAGTTCTTC
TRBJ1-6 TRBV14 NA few CASSPTAQATSPLHF TGTGCCAGCAGCCCGACGGCTCAGGCGACTTCACCCCTCCACTTT
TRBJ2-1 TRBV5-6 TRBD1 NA CASSERQGNYNEQFF TGTGCCAGCAGCGAGAGACAGGGTAACTACAATGAGCAGTTCTTC
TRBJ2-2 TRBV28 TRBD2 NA CASSFPPAGVSGELFF TGTGCCAGCAGTTTTCCCCCAGCGGGAGTATCCGGGGAGCTGTTTTTT
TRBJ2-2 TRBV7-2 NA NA CASSLHQGMGTGELFF TGTGCCAGCAGCTTACACCAGGGGATGGGAACCGGGGAGCTGTTTTTT
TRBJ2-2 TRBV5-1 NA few CASSLVEYTGELFF TGCGCCAGCAGCTTGGTGGAGTACACCGGGGAGCTGTTTTTT
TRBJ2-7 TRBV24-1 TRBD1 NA CATSETGTEYYEQYF TGTGCCACCAGTGAAACCGGGACAGAGTACTACGAGCAGTACTTC
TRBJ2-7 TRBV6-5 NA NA CASSSDVGLQYF TGTGCCAGCAGTTCAGACGTGGGCTTGCAGTACTTC